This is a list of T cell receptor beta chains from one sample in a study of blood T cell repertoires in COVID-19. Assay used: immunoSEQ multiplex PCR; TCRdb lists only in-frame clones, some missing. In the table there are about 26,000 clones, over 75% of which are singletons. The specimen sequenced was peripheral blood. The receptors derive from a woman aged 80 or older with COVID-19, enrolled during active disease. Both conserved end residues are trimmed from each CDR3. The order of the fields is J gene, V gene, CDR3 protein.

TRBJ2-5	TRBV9	ASSVGFLQETQY
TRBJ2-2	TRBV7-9	ASSLRLAGGLRSGELF
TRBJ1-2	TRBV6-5	ASRNEGGGASYT
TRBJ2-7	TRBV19	ASSRSTSYEQY
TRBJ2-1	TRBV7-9	ASSLGDRLNEQF
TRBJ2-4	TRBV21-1	ASSKLGPKGLAKNIQY
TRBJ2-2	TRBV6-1	ASSERQGSGELF
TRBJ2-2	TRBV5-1	ASSEGTGGNTGELF
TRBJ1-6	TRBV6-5	ASRETGGRTPLH
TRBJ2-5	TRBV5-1	ASSETGRGTQY
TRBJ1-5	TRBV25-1	ASSDSGKSNQPQH
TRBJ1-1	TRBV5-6	ASSSYTEAF
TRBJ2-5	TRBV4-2	ASSQDQRGGRETQY
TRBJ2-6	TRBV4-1	ASSPPQANVLT
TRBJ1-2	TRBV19	ASTAFGLNYGYT
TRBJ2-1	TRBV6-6	ASSALGGGQF
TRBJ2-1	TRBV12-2	ASRLPNRRSYNEQF
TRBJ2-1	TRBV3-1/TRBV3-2	ASSQTRGLGEQF
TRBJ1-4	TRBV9	ASSGTDRGREKLF
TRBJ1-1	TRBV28	ASTAALNTEAF
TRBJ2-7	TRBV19	ASSSGTGASYEQY
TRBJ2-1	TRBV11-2	ASGRRLRDSYNEQF
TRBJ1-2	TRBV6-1	ASSDGMNEGYT
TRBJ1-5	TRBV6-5	ASSLDSNQPQH
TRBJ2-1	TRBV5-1	ASSRLDSGPHEQF
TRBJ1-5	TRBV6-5	AIKQGINQPQH
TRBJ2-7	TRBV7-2	ASSLAWDSSSYEQY
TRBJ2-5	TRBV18	ASSPIFDGMETQY
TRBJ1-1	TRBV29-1	SVGPGVGTEAF
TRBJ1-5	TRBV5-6	ASSLNGLAQPQH
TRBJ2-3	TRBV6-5	ASYLGDTQY
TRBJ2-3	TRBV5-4	ASSSRTSGGADTQY
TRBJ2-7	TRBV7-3	ASSPGGDRNEQY
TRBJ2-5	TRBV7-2	ASSLSGGETQY
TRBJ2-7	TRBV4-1	ASSLGGGEQY
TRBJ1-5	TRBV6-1	ASSEAGGGGQPQH
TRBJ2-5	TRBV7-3	ASSPEWAFYQETQY
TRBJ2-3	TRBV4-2	ASSQDPGGHTDTQY
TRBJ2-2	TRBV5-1	ASSIVRTTNTGELF
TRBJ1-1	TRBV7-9	ASTLGGLTEAF
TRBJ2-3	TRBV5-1	ASSFPAGASTDTQY
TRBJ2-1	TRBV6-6	ASSYDAGGINEQF
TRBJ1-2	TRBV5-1	ASSYGQDYGYT
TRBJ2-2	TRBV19	ASRLSGQGQTGELF
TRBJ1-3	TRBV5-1	ASSLEGTGNTIY
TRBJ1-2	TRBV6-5	ASSYSRQGGGYT
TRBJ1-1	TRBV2	ASSEDDTRGNTEAF
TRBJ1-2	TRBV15	ATSRDLSGQGVGGYT
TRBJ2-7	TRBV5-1	ASSSSGGAYEQY
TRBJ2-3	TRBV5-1	ASSVGQSTDTQY
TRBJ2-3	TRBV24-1	ATSDSKGALDTQY
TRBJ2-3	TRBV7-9	ASSLGLAILLDTQY
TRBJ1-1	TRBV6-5	ASSYMSEAF
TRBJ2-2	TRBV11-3	ASSLGTGGYTGELF
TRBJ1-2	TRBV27	ASSLYSGGNGYT
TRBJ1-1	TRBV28	ATVEAPINTEAF
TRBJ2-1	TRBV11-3	ASSFGLANNEQF
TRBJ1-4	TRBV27	ASSPRTGVGEKLF
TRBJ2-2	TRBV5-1	ASSLEAGNTGELF